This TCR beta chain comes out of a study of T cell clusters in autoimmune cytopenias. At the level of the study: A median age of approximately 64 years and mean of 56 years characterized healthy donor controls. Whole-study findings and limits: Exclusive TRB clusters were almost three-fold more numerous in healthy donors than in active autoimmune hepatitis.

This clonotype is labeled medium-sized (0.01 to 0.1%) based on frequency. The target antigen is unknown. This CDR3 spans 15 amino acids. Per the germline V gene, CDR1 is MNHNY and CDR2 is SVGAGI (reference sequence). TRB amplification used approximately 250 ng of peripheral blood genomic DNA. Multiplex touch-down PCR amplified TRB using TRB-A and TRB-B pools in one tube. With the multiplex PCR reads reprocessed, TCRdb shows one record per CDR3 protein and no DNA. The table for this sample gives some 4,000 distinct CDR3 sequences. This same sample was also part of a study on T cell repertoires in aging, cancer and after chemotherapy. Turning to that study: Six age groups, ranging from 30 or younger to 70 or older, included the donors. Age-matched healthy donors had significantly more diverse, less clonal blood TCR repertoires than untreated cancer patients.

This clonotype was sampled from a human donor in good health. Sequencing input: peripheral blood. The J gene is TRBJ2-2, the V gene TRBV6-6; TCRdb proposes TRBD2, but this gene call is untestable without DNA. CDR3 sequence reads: CASSYYGTSSGELFF.